A selection of T cell receptor beta chains follows, all from one sample in a study of PD-1 blockade in classical Hodgkin lymphoma. The data were produced by immunoSEQ multiplex PCR, yet TCRdb's version contains in-frame clones alone and is incomplete. The sample contains 2,500 to 3,500 clones, roughly four fifths of which appear only once. The sequences come from CD8+ T cells from blood, collected before the fourth cycle of nivolumab. The receptors were gathered from a human donor with classical Hodgkin lymphoma. Each CDR3 is given with its conserved first and last residue. The D gene is left open where the match is weak. The size of a clone is reported for some rows only, either as once, few or many, or as a class for expanded clones.

D,V,size,J,CDR3,DNA
TRBD1,TRBV28,-,TRBJ2-2,CASSDWDREPTGELFF,TGTGCCAGCAGTGACTGGGACAGGGAACCCACCGGGGAGCTGTTTTTT
TRBD1,TRBV7-9,-,TRBJ2-1,CTTGTGPYNEQFF,TGTACAACCGGGACAGGGCCCTACAATGAGCAGTTCTTC
TRBD2,TRBV4-3,-,TRBJ2-7,CASSQLTSAGSYEQYF,TGCGCCAGCAGCCAACTTACTAGCGCCGGCTCCTACGAGCAGTACTTC
TRBD2,TRBV7-2,-,TRBJ2-7,CASSPRFREGYEQYF,TGTGCCAGCAGCCCTCGTTTTCGGGAGGGCTACGAGCAGTACTTC
-,TRBV30,-,TRBJ2-1,CAWSIGTNYNEQFF,TGTGCCTGGAGTATAGGGACAAACTACAATGAGCAGTTCTTC
TRBD1,TRBV11-3,-,TRBJ2-2,CASSLGDRGDSAGTGELFF,TGTGCCAGCAGCTTAGGGGACAGGGGCGATTCCGCGGGCACCGGGGAGCTGTTTTTT
-,TRBV5-1,-,TRBJ1-1,CASSPGNTEAFF,TGCGCCAGCTCTCCGGGGAACACTGAAGCTTTCTTT
-,TRBV27,-,TRBJ2-2,CASSLGRGTGELFF,TGTGCCAGCAGTTTGGGCAGGGGAACCGGGGAGCTGTTTTTT
TRBD1,TRBV4-3,once,TRBJ2-3,CASSPRTGGTDTQYF,TGCGCCAGCAGCCCTCGGACAGGGGGGACAGATACGCAGTATTTT
TRBD1,TRBV13,-,TRBJ2-1,CASSVRDRDNEQFF,TGTGCCAGCAGCGTCCGGGACAGGGACAATGAGCAGTTCTTC
TRBD1,TRBV19,-,TRBJ2-2,CASSIGQGGGELFF,TGTGCCAGTAGTATTGGACAGGGGGGAGGGGAGCTGTTTTTT
-,TRBV25-1,-,TRBJ2-2,CASSEIMWAGELFF,TGTGCCAGCAGTGAAATTATGTGGGCCGGGGAGCTGTTTTTT
-,TRBV10-2,medium-sized,TRBJ1-1,CASGAKALGTEAFF,TGCGCCAGCGGAGCAAAGGCCCTTGGGACTGAAGCTTTCTTT
-,TRBV18,-,TRBJ2-1,CASSPQGPPYNEQFF,TGTGCCAGCTCACCACAGGGGCCACCCTACAATGAGCAGTTCTTC
TRBD2,TRBV27,-,TRBJ2-7,CASSWGLSGEQYF,TGTGCCAGCAGTTGGGGACTATCCGGCGAGCAGTACTTC